The next 5 T cell receptor beta chains were all read from a single sample in a study of siplizumab effects on memory and regulatory T cells (dated by TCRdb to about 2019). Library generation was performed with the immunoSEQ multiplex PCR assay. In TCRdb, the immuneACCESS table is reduced to in-frame sequences with V and J assigned. These tables do not hold every clone; where another copy was compared, an unresolved V gene accounts for under half, and the others remain unexplained. The table for this sample lists under 95,000 clones; 94% of them were counted only once. In total, the top ten clones hold 0.3% of the sample. The specimen was non-Treg CD4+ T cells sorted from blood. Interpreted using the paper, the cell subset or site label stands for: FACS-sorted unstimulated CD4+ non-regulatory T cells. The receptors shown here come from a human donor in good health.

This chain joins TRBV18 and TRBJ1-3; weak D call: TRBD1 (6 bases). CDR3 size: 17 residues. V was shortened by 2 bases and J by 1 base, with 15 bases between the two germline ends. Germline CDR1 is KGHSH and CDR2 is LQKENI. For the CDR3, the DNA is TGTGCCAGCTCACCAGTTTTTGGACAGAATTCTGGAAACACCATATATTTT. This sequence encodes CASSPVFGQNSGNTIYF. Based on the CDR3 plus reference TRBV18 and TRBJ1-3, the full variable domain is NAGVMQNPRHLVRRRGQEARLRCSPMKGHSHVYWYRQLPEEGLKFMVYLQKENIIDESGMPKERFSAEFPKEGPSILRIQQVVRGDSAAYFCASSPVFGQNSGNTIYFGEGSWLTVV.

The chain has TRBV19 and TRBJ2-5, with D tentatively TRBD1 or TRBD2 (6 bases each). This CDR3 is built from 15 residues. The V gene's germline CDR1 is LNHDA and CDR2 SQIVND (reference sequence). Between the trimmed V and J ends, which lost 5 bases and 5 bases, there was a span of 18 bases. The CDR3 loop reads CASSSILGGIETQYF. CDR3 nucleotides: TGTGCCAGTAGTTCCATCCTAGGGGGGATTGAGACCCAGTACTTC.

The rearrangement joins TRBV27 to TRBJ1-1; D is ambiguous. The length of the CDR3 is 16 residues. Trimming took 5 bases from V and 1 from J, leaving 17 bases between them. Germline assignment: CDR1 MNHEY and CDR2 SMNVEV (reference sequence). In DNA, the CDR3 is TGTGCCAGCAGTCTCTCCGGGGTCGTTTCGAACACTGAAGCTTTCTTT. The encoded protein is CASSLSGVVSNTEAFF.

The chain links TRBV30 to TRBJ1-2; 7 bases match TRBD1. Germline lookup yields CDR1 GTSNPN and CDR2 SVGIG (reference sequence). This CDR3 region has 12 residues. The V and J ends lost 1 base and 8 bases, in that order; junction bases with no gene match: 4. The CDR3 spells CAWSADRVGYTF. CDR3 nucleotide sequence: TGTGCCTGGAGTGCCGACAGGGTAGGCTACACCTTC.

As for this clone: One junction end disagrees with the germline gene, perhaps due to a read error. The chain links TRBV2 to TRBJ1-5; TRBD1 aligns across 7 bases. The CDR3 totals 15 residues. Germline loops: CDR1 SNHLY, CDR2 FYNNEI. The chain's CDR3 is CASREGTAVLRPQHF. The DNA of the CDR3 is TGTGCCAGCAGGGAAGGGACAGCAGTGTTAAGGCCCCAGCATTTT.